The next 21 T cell receptor beta chains were all read from a single sample in a study of cytomegalovirus exposure and HLA in healthy donors (dated by TCRdb to about 2017). The library relied on the immunoSEQ multiplex PCR assay. A mixture of 60 forward primers for TCR Vbeta segments and 13 reverse primers for TCR Jbeta segments was used in the multiplex PCR. Here the immuneACCESS table is served through TCRdb, limited to in-frame sequences with V and J called. Missing clones are a known gap in these copies; in checked studies unresolved V genes cover under half, and the rest lacks a known reason. The sample data list about 100,000 clones, and roughly three quarters of these were observed just once. The ten top clones hold 3% to 4.5% of the sample. Sequenced input: PBMCs. Receptors were obtained from a woman between 50 and 59 years old in good health and CMV-seropositive.

This clone was detected only a few times. The rearrangement links TRBV7-8 to TRBJ1-4; TRBD1 aligns across 7 bases. After removal of 3 bases from V and 0 bases from J, the junction contained 4 bases not matched to a gene. This CDR3 is built from 16 residues. Germline V gene lookup returns CDR1 SGHVS and CDR2 FQNEAQ. The CDR3 region has the DNA TGTGCCAGCAGCTTGGACAGGCCAACAACTAATGAAAAACTGTTTTTT. This encodes CASSLDRPTTNEKLFF. Looking up the rest from reference TRBV7-8 and TRBJ1-4 gives the full variable domain: GAGVSQSPRYKVAKRGQDVALRCDPISGHVSLFWYQQALGQGPEFLTYFQNEAQLDKSGLPSDRFFAERPEGSVSTLKIQRTQQEDSAVYLCASSLDRPTTNEKLFFGSGTQLSVL.

The rearrangement joins TRBV9 to TRBJ1-2; perhaps TRBD1 as D (5 bases). Trimming took off 3 bases at V and 7 bases at J, with 10 bases between the two ends. The CDR3 spans 12 residues. CDR1 is SGDLS and CDR2 is YYNGEE in the germline V gene. The CDR3: CASSGGEGGYTF. As DNA, the CDR3 is TGTGCCAGCAGCGGAGGGGAGGGTGGCTACACCTTC.

This sequence joins TRBV11-3 and TRBJ2-2, with D maybe TRBD2 (6 bases). Between the trimmed V and J ends, which lost 1 base and 10 bases, there was a span of 16 bases. The CDR3 length is 15 residues. Germline CDR1 is SGHNT and CDR2 is YENEEA. The chain's CDR3 is CASSLASWRGAELFF. In nucleotides, the CDR3 is TGTGCCAGCAGCTTAGCCTCCTGGAGGGGAGCGGAGCTGTTTTTT.

V gene TRBV5-1 combines with J gene TRBJ2-1; 7 bases fit TRBD2. Trimming at V came to 0 bases and at J to 0 bases, leaving 9 bases not matched to a gene. The CDR3 is 18 amino acids. Germline V gene sequence: CDR1 SGHRS, CDR2 YFSETQ. CDR3: CASSLALREGGSYNEQFF. The CDR3 bases are TGCGCCAGCAGCTTGGCCCTGAGGGAGGGAGGCTCCTACAATGAGCAGTTCTTC.

The genes are TRBV9 and TRBJ2-3; 8 nucleotides agree with TRBD2. Trimming took 0 bases from V and 6 from J; bases not matched to a gene: 15. Germline V gene sequence: CDR1 SGDLS, CDR2 YYNGEE. This CDR3 is built from 18 residues. The CDR3 nucleotides read TGTGCCAGCAGCGTAGGCCGGAGCGGGAGACTTGCGGTGGATACGCAGTATTTT. Encoded protein: CASSVGRSGRLAVDTQYF.

This clone was found a few times. This chain uses TRBV5-6 with TRBJ1-1, with 7 bases aligning to TRBD1. With V trimmed by 4 bases and J by 4 bases, 7 bases remained unmatched. Germline loops: CDR1 SGHDT, CDR2 YYEEEE. This CDR3 has 14 residues. CDR3: CASSTTGPGTEAFF. The DNA for the CDR3 is TGTGCCAGCAGCACGACAGGGCCGGGCACTGAAGCTTTCTTT.

The rearrangement uses TRBV20-1 and TRBJ2-7, with TRBD1 as a possible D gene (5 bases). In germline, CDR1 is DFQATT, CDR2 SNEGSKA (reference sequence). With 7 bases removed from V and 6 bases from J, the gap between germline ends came to 13 bases. This CDR3 region has 11 residues. The CDR3 here is CSVGDLSEQYF. CDR3 nucleotides: TGCAGTGTAGGGGATCTGAGCGAGCAGTACTTC.

The chain combines TRBV30 with TRBJ2-7, with D possibly matching TRBD2 (5 bases). Germline CDR1 reads GTSNPN; CDR2 reads SVGIG (reference sequence). With 4 bases removed from V and 3 bases from J, the gap between germline ends came to 7 bases. This CDR3 contains 11 residues. For the CDR3, the DNA is TGTGCCTGGAAGCGGAGCTACGAGCAGTACTTC. Its translation is CAWKRSYEQYF.

J is TRBJ2-2 and V is TRBV10-3, with D perhaps TRBD1 (6 bases). V was clipped by 3 bases and J by 6 bases, with 14 bases between them. The length of the CDR3 is 15 residues. CDR1 is ENHRY, CDR2 SYGVKD, per germline. The DNA for the CDR3 is TGTGCCATCAGTGATGGCAGGGGTATTTCCGGGGAGCTGTTTTTT. It yields the protein CAISDGRGISGELFF.

This clone was observed a few times. The CDR3 bases are TGTGCCAGTACCTTGGGGGGTTTGGACACCGGGGAGCTGTTTTTT. Residues: CASTLGGLDTGELFF. The V call is TRBV19, the J call TRBJ2-2; maybe TRBD2 (6 bases). V gave up 7 bases and J gave up 3 bases, with 15 bases separating them. This CDR3 has 15 residues. From germline, CDR1 is LNHDA and CDR2 SQIVND (reference sequence).

The rearrangement joins TRBV2 to TRBJ1-5; TRBD1 matches at 7 bases. Germline V gene lookup returns CDR1 SNHLY and CDR2 FYNNEI. The CDR3 consists of 15 residues. The trim removed 3 bases at V and 3 bases at J, leaving 5 bases unmatched. The CDR3 nucleotides read TGTGCCAGCAGTGAGGAGGGGGCGAACAATCAGCCCCAGCATTTT. The encoded protein is CASSEEGANNQPQHF.

The CDR3 spells CASSRDLSGGTYEQYF. In DNA form, the CDR3 reads TGTGCCAGCAGCCGAGATCTTAGCGGGGGGACCTACGAGCAGTACTTC. V gene TRBV2 combines with J gene TRBJ2-5; TRBD2 matches 10 bases. The end of the DNA aligns better with TRBJ2-7, so the J call may be wrong. The CDR3 runs to 16 residues. Germline V gene sequence: CDR1 SNHLY, CDR2 FYNNEI.

The chain has TRBV20-1 and TRBJ1-1; unclear D gene. The CDR3 extends over 11 amino acids. Germline V gene sequence: CDR1 DFQATT, CDR2 SNEGSKA (reference sequence). V lost 2 bases, J lost 10 bases, and 11 bases lay in between. The CDR3 bases are TGCAGTGCTAGATCGGGTTTAAGAGCTTTCTTT. It encodes CSARSGLRAFF.

As DNA, the CDR3 is TGCGCCAGCAGCTTGGGTGTTAGCGGGGACGCCCGGGAGACCCAGTACTTC. Residues: CASSLGVSGDARETQYF. The chain links TRBV5-1 to TRBJ2-5; 8 positions agree with TRBD2. Germline lookup yields CDR1 SGHRS and CDR2 YFSETQ. The CDR3 runs to 17 residues. V shed 0 bases, J shed 5 bases, and the junction held 12 bases outside the gene matches.

The chain combines TRBV5-1 with TRBJ1-1; a possible D gene is TRBD1 (5 bases). The germline V and J ends were trimmed by 4 bases and 6 bases, with 10 bases remaining between them. This CDR3 comprises 12 residues. CDR1 and CDR2 (germline): SGHRS, YFSETQ. DNA of the CDR3: TGCGCCAGCAGCGGGGGGACCGCTGAAGCTTTCTTT. Amino acids: CASSGGTAEAFF. The variable domain in full, with the rest retrieved from reference TRBV5-1 and TRBJ1-1, is KAGVTQTPRYLIKTRGQQVTLSCSPISGHRSVSWYQQTPGQGLQFLFEYFSETQRNKGNFPGRFSGRQFSNSRSEMNVSTLELGDSALYLCASSGGTAEAFFGQGTRLTVV.

This chain uses TRBV4-1 with TRBJ2-7, with 8 bases fitting TRBD2. This CDR3 contains 16 residues. Germline V lookup: CDR1 MGHRA, CDR2 YSYEKL. Unmatched junction bases numbered 16, after V lost 5 bases and J lost 7 bases. The CDR3 sequence is CASSFFLTGTRGEQYF. In DNA, the CDR3 is TGCGCCAGCAGCTTCTTCCTTACTGGGACTAGAGGGGAGCAGTACTTC.

This chain joins TRBV7-9 and TRBJ1-5; 7 bases line up with TRBD1. Trimming cost V 7 bases and J 4 bases; bases outside gene matches: 4. CDR1 is SEHNR, CDR2 FQNEAQ, per germline (reference sequence). The CDR3 contains 13 residues. CDR3 bases: TGTGCCAGCACGACAGGGCGGAATCAGCCCCAGCATTTT. Its protein is CASTTGRNQPQHF.

This chain links TRBV18 with TRBJ2-7; tentatively, D is TRBD1 (6 bases). The V gene's germline CDR1 is KGHSH and CDR2 LQKENI. This CDR3 has 16 residues. Between the trimmed V and J ends, which lost 5 bases and 5 bases, there was a span of 22 bases. The CDR3 sequence: CASSSSRGQGSHEQYF. CDR3 DNA: TGTGCCAGCTCATCATCCCGGGGTCAGGGGAGCCACGAGCAGTACTTC.

This clone was seen only once. The rearrangement uses TRBV6-1 and TRBJ1-4; 9 bases agree with TRBD1. In germline, CDR1 is MNHNS, CDR2 SASEGT. Unmatched junction bases numbered 6, after V lost 2 bases and J lost 5 bases. The CDR3 runs 16 residues. CDR3 sequence: CASSEFVGTGNEKLFF. CDR3 bases: TGTGCCAGCAGTGAATTTGTAGGGACAGGGAATGAAAAACTGTTTTTT.

The chain combines TRBV29-1 with TRBJ2-6; the match to TRBD1 covers 9 bases. There are 17 residues in the CDR3. Germline values: CDR1 SQVTM, CDR2 ANQGSEA. With V trimmed by 2 bases and J by 3 bases, 8 bases remained unmatched. This CDR3 reads CSVERGTGSYGANVLTF. The CDR3 DNA reads as TGCAGCGTTGAAAGGGGGACAGGGTCTTATGGGGCCAACGTCCTGACTTTC.

As regards this clone: One junction end disagrees with the germline gene, perhaps due to a read error. The chain employs TRBV7-2 and TRBJ2-1; the D is unclear. The CDR3 consists of 11 residues. Germline V gene sequence: CDR1 SGHTA, CDR2 FQGNSA. The CDR3: CASSSSNEQFF. CDR3 DNA sequence: TGTGCCAGCAGCTCCTCCAATGAGCAGTTCTTC.